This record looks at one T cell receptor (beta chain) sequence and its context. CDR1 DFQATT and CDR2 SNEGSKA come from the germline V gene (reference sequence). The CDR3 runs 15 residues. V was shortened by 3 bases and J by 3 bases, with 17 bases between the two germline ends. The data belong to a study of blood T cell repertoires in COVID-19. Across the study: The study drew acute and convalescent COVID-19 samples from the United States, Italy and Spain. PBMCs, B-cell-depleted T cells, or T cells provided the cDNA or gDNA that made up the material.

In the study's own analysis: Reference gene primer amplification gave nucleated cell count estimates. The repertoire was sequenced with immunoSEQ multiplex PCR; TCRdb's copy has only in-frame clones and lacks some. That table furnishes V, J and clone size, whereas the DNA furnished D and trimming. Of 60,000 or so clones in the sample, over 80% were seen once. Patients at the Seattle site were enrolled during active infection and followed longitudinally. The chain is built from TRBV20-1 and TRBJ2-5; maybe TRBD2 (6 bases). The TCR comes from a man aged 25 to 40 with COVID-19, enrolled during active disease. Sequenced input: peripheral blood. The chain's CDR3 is CSASLRETEEETQYF. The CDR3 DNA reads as TGCAGTGCTAGTCTCCGGGAGACAGAGGAAGAGACCCAGTACTTC.